The next 7 T cell receptor beta chains were all read from a single sample in a study of shared clonotypes between healthy human individuals. CD8 cells classed as naive were CD45RO-negative and positively selected for CCR7, excluding terminally differentiated effector memory CD45RA+ cells. Measured with immunoSEQ multiplex PCR; TCRdb has only the in-frame clones, and not every one. The sample includes roughly 2 million clones, 85% to 95% seen only once; the top ten take 0.9% to 1.4%. The specimen sequenced was naive CD8+ T cells sorted from blood. The receptors derive from a man younger than 35 in good health.

In the case of this clone: Other DNA variants within this sample encode the same CDR3. The chain carries TRBV6-5 and TRBJ2-1; 12 nucleotides agree with TRBD2. This CDR3 region has 15 residues. J was trimmed by 4 bases and V by 6 bases; bases with no gene match: 4. Germline CDR1 is MNHEY and CDR2 is SVGAGI. CDR3 nucleotides: TGTGCCAGCAGCCCAGGGACTAGCGGGTACAATGAGCAGTTCTTC. This translates into CASSPGTSGYNEQFF.

The chain uses TRBV4-3 and TRBJ2-7; D remains unclear. V was cut by 0 bases and J by 3 bases, with 6 bases left in between. From germline, CDR1 is LGHNA and CDR2 YSLEER. The CDR3 is made up of 13 amino acids. The CDR3 DNA reads as TGCGCCAGCAGCCAAGATATTGGCTACGAGCAGTACTTC. Translated: CASSQDIGYEQYF.

The V and J genes are TRBV21-1 and TRBJ1-2; TRBD1 is the table's D call and was not checked against the DNA. TRBV21-1 is a pseudogene segment. CDR3 length equals 13 residues. CDR3 region: CASSTLGAEGYTF. DNA of the CDR3: TGTGCCAGCAGCACATTGGGGGCGGAGGGCTACACCTTC.

The chain couples TRBV4-2 to TRBJ2-7; 9 bases map to TRBD1. The CDR3 contains 14 residues. Germline V gene sequence: CDR1 LGHNA, CDR2 YNFKEQ. Germline trimming cut 1 base from V and 2 bases from J; bases unmatched to any gene: 0. Here the CDR3 reads CASSQGDRAYEQYF. DNA of the CDR3: TGTGCCAGCAGCCAAGGGGACAGGGCCTACGAGCAGTACTTC.

This sequence joins TRBV6-6 and TRBJ2-1; the D is unclear. This CDR3 region has 13 residues. V lost 7 bases and J lost 3, with 10 bases in between. CDR1 and CDR2 (germline): MNHNY, SVGAGI (reference sequence). The CDR3 protein is CASTKSDYNEQFF. As DNA, the CDR3 is TGTGCCAGCACTAAGTCAGACTACAATGAGCAGTTCTTC.

This chain joins TRBV27 and TRBJ2-7, with D tentatively TRBD2 (6 bases). CDR1 MNHEY and CDR2 SMNVEV come from the germline V gene (reference sequence). The CDR3 length is 15 residues. V was clipped by 4 bases and J by 1 base, with 14 bases between them. The CDR3 reads CASSWRGVGSYEQYF. Written as DNA, the CDR3 is TGTGCCAGCAGTTGGAGGGGAGTAGGGTCCTACGAGCAGTACTTC.

Turning to this clone: Different DNA sequences within this sample yield the same CDR3. V and J are TRBV6-5 and TRBJ1-2, with 9 bases lining up with TRBD1. Germline loops: CDR1 MNHEY, CDR2 SVGAGI. After removal of 6 bases from V and 2 bases from J, the junction contained 7 bases not matched to a gene. This CDR3 is 15 amino acids long. CDR3 amino acids: CASSSTGGANYGYTF. CDR3 nucleotide sequence: TGTGCCAGCAGCAGCACAGGGGGCGCGAACTATGGCTACACCTTC.